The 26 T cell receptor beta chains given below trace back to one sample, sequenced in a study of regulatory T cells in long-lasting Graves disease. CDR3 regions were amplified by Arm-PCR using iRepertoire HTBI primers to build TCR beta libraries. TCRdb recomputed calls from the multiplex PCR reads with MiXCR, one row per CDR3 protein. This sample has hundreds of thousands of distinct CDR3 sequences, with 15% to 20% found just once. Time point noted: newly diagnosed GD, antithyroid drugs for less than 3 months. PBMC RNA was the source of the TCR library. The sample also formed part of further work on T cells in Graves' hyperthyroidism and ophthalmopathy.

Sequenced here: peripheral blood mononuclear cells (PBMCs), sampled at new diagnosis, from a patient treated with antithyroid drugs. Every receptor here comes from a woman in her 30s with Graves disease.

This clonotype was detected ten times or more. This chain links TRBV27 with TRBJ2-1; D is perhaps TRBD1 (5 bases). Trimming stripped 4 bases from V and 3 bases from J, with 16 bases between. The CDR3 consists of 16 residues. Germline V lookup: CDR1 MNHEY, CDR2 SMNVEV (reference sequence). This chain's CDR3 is CASSSGQGPHYNEQFF. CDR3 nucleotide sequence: TGTGCCAGCAGTTCAGGACAAGGCCCCCACTACAATGAGCAGTTCTTC.

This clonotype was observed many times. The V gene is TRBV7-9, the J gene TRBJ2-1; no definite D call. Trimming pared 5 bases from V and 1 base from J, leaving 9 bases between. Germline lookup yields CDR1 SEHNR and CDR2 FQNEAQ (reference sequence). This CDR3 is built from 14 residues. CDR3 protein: CASSPWASYNEQFF. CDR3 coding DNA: TGTGCCAGCAGCCCGTGGGCGTCCTACAATGAGCAGTTCTTC.

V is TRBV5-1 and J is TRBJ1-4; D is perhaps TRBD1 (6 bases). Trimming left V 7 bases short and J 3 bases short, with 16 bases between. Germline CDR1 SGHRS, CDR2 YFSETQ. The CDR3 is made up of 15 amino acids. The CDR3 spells CASAKTGGANEKLFF. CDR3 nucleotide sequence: TGCGCCAGCGCGAAGACAGGAGGGGCTAATGAAAAACTGTTTTTT. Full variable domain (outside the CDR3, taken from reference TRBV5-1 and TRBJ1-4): KAGVTQTPRYLIKTRGQQVTLSCSPISGHRSVSWYQQTPGQGLQFLFEYFSETQRNKGNFPGRFSGRQFSNSRSEMNVSTLELGDSALYLCASAKTGGANEKLFFGSGTQLSVL.

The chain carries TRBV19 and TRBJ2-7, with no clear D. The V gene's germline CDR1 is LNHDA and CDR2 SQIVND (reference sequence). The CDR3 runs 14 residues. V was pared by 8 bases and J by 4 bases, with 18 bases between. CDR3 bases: TGTGCCAGTGCGAATTCAGGAGACGGTTACGAGCAGTACTTC. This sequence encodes CASANSGDGYEQYF.

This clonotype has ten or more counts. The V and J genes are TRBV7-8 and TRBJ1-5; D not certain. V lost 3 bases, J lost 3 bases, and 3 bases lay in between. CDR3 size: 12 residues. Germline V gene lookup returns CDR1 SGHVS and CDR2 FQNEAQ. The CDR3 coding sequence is TGTGCCAGCAGCTTCCCCAATCAGCCCCAGCATTTT. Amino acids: CASSFPNQPQHF.

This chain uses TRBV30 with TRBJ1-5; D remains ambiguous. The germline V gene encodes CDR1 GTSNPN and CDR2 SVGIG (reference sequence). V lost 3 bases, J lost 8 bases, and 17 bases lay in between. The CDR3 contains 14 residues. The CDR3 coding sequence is TGTGCCTGGAGCCCGGGCCAAGGAGGAGAGCCCCAGCATTTT. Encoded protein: CAWSPGQGGEPQHF.

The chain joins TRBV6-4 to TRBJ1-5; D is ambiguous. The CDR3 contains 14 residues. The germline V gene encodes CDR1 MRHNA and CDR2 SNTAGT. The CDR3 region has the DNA TGTCCCCATTGGGAGCTTAATAGCAATCAGCCCCAGCATTTT. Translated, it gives CPHWELNSNQPQHF.

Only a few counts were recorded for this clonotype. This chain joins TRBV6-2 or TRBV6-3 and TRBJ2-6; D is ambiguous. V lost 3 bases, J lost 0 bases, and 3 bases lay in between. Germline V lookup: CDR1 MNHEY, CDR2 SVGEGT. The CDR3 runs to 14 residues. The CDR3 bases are TGTGCCAGCAGTTATGTCTCTGGGGCCAACGTCCTGACTTTC. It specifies CASSYVSGANVLTF.

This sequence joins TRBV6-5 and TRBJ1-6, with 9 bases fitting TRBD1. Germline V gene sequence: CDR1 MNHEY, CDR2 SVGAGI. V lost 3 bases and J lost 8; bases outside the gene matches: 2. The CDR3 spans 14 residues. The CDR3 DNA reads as TGTGCCAGCAGTTATGACAGGGGGGATTCACCCCTCCACTTT. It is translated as CASSYDRGDSPLHF.

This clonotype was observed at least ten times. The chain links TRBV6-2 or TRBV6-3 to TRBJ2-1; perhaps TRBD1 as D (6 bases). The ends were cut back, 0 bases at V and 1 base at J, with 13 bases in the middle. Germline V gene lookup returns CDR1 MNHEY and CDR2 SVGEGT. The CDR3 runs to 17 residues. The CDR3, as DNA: TGTGCCAGCAGTTACTCCCTAGGGGGACATTCCTACAATGAGCAGTTCTTC. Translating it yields CASSYSLGGHSYNEQFF.

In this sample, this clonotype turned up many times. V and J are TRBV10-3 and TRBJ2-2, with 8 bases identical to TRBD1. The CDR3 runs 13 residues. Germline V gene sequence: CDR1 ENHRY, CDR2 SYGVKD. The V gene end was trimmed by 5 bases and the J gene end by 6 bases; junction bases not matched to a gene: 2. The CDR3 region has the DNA TGTGCCATCAGTTTACAGGGGGCCGGGGAGCTGTTTTTT. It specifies CAISLQGAGELFF.

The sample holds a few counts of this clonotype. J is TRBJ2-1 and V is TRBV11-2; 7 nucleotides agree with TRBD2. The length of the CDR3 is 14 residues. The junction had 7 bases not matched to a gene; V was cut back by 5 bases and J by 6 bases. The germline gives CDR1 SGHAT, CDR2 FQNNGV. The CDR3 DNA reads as TGTGCCAGCAGCCAGGGACTAACTCCCAATGAGCAGTTCTTC. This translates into CASSQGLTPNEQFF.

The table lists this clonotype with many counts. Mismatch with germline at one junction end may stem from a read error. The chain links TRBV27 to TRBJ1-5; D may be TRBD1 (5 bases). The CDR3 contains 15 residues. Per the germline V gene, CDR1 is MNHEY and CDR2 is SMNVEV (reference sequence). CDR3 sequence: CASSLSGGGGQPQHF. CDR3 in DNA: TGTGCCAGCAGCTTATCCGGTGGGGGGGGTCAGCCCCAGCATTTT.

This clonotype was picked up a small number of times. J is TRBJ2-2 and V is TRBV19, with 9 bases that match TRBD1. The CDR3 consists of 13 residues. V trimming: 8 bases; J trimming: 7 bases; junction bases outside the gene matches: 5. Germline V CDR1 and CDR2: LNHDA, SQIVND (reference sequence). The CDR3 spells CASGRQGDGELFF. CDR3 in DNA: TGTGCCAGTGGGCGACAGGGGGACGGGGAGCTGTTTTTT.

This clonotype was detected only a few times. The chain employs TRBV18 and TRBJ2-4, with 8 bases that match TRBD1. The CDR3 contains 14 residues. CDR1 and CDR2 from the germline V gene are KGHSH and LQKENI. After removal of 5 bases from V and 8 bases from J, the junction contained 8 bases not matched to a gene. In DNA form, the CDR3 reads TGTGCCAGCTCAACAGACAGGGGTCTGTACATTCAGTACTTC. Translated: CASSTDRGLYIQYF. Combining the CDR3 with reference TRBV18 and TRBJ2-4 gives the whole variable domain NAGVMQNPRHLVRRRGQEARLRCSPMKGHSHVYWYRQLPEEGLKFMVYLQKENIIDESGMPKERFSAEFPKEGPSILRIQQVVRGDSAAYFCASSTDRGLYIQYFGAGTRLSVL.

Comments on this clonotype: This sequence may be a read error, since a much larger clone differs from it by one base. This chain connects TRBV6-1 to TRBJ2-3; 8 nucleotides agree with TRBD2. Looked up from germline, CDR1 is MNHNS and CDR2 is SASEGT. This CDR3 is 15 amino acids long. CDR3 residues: CATSQVAGSTNTQYF. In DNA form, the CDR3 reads TGTGCCACCTCCCAGGTAGCGGGGAGCACAAATACGCAGTATTTT.

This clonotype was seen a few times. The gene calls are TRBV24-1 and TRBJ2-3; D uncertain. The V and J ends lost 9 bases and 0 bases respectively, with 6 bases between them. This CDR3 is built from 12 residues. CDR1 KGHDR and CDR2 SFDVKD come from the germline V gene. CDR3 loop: CATGTSTDTQYF. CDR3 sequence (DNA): TGTGCCACCGGCACGAGCACAGATACGCAGTATTTT.

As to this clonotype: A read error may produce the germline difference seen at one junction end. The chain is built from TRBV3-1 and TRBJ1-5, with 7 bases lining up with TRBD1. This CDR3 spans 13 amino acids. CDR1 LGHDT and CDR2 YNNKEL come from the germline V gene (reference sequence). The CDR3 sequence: CASSQEGPRDSNF. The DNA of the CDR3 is TGTGCCAGCAGCCAAGAGGGACCCCGGGACAGCAATTTT.

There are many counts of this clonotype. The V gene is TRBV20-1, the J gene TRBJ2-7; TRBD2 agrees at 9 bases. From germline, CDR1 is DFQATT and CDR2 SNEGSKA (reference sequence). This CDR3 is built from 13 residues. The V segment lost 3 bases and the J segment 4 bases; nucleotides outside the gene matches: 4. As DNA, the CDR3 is TGCAGTGCTAGGACTAGCGGACCATACGAGCAGTACTTC. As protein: CSARTSGPYEQYF.

The CDR3 region is CASSVEQGYGEKLFF. The CDR3, as DNA: TGTGCCAGCAGCGTAGAGCAGGGGTACGGTGAAAAACTGTTTTTT. This rearrangement joins TRBV9 to TRBJ1-4; D is perhaps TRBD1 (6 bases). CDR1 is SGDLS, CDR2 YYNGEE, per germline. The CDR3 spans 15 residues. V gave up 0 bases and J gave up 7 bases, with 13 bases separating them.

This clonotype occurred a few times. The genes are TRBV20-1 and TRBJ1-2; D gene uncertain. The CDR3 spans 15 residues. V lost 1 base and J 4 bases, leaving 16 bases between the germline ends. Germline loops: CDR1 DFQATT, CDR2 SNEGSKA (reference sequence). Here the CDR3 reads CSARGSGSGSYGYTF. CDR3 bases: TGCAGTGCTAGAGGATCGGGAAGCGGGTCCTATGGCTACACCTTC.

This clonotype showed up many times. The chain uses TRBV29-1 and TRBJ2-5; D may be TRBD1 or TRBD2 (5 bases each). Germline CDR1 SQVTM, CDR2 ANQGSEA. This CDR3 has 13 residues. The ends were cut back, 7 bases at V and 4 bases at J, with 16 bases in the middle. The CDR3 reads CSGRVRGGETQYF. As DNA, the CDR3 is TGCAGCGGCAGGGTTCGGGGTGGAGAGACCCAGTACTTC.

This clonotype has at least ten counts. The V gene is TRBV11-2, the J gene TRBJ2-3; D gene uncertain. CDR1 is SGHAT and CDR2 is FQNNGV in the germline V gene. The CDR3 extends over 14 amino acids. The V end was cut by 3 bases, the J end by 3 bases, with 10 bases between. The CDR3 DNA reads TGTGCCAGCAGCTTTAAGTTCTCAACAGATACGCAGTATTTT. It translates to CASSFKFSTDTQYF.

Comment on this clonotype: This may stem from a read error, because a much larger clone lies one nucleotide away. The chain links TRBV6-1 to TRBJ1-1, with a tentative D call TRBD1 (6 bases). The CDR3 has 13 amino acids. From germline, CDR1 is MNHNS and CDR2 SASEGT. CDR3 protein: CASSHQGMAEASF. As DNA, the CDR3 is TGTGCCAGCAGTCACCAGGGGATGGCTGAAGCTTCCTTT.

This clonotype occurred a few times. In nucleotides, the CDR3 is TGTGCCTGGAGTGTAGGTCCCGGCAATTCACCCCTCCACTTT. This codes for CAWSVGPGNSPLHF. This rearrangement joins TRBV30 to TRBJ1-6; D call uncertain. Germline V gene lookup returns CDR1 GTSNPN and CDR2 SVGIG (reference sequence). The CDR3 has 14 residues. The ends were cut back, 0 bases at V and 7 bases at J, with 10 bases in the middle.

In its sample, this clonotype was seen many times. The CDR3 DNA follows: TGTGCCAGCAGCCAGACCGCTAAGGGCGAGCAGTACTTC. It codes for CASSQTAKGEQYF. The chain carries TRBV13 and TRBJ2-7; D unclear. V shed 5 bases and J shed 6 bases, with 14 bases lying between them. The length of the CDR3 is 13 residues. Germline assignment: CDR1 PRHDT and CDR2 FYEKMQ (reference sequence).